These 26 T cell receptor beta chains share one sample of origin, sequenced in a study of blood T cell repertoires in COVID-19. TCRdb's copy holds only in-frame clones and misses some; the assay was immunoSEQ multiplex PCR. The sample holds 75,000 to 95,000 clones, 79% seen once. Sequencing used peripheral blood. The receptors were sampled from a woman of 80 years or more with active or convalescent COVID-19.

The chain is built from TRBV7-9 and TRBJ2-7; TRBD1 might be the D (5 bases). Germline values: CDR1 SEHNR, CDR2 FQNEAQ (reference sequence). The CDR3 sequence is 13 residues long. V lost 5 bases and J 6 bases, leaving 14 bases between the germline ends. In nucleotides, the CDR3 is TGTGCCAGCAGCCCCCCAGGGTCTTCCGAGCAGTACTTC. Protein sequence: CASSPPGSSEQYF. Combining the CDR3 with reference TRBV7-9 and TRBJ2-7 gives the whole variable domain DTGVSQNPRHKITKRGQNVTFRCDPISEHNRLYWYRQTLGQGPEFLTYFQNEAQLEKSRLLSDRFSAERPKGSFSTLEIQRTEQGDSAMYLCASSPPGSSEQYFGPGTRLTVT.

The sample holds one count of this clone. This chain joins TRBV2 and TRBJ1-2; D unresolved. The CDR3 is 11 residues long. V was shortened by 6 bases and J by 8 bases, with 10 bases between the two germline ends. Germline loops: CDR1 SNHLY, CDR2 FYNNEI. CDR3 sequence: CASRPTGGYTF. The CDR3 DNA is TGTGCCAGCAGACCTACCGGGGGCTACACCTTC. Variable domain in full (rest from reference TRBV2 and TRBJ1-2): EPEVTQTPSHQVTQMGQEVILRCVPISNHLYFYWYRQILGQKVEFLVSFYNNEISEKSEIFDDQFSVERPDGSNFTLKIRSTKLEDSAMYFCASRPTGGYTFGSGTRLTVV.

DNA of the CDR3: TGTGCCAGTAGTATTGCGGGAGGAGGCGGGGAGCTGTTTTTT. Translation gives CASSIAGGGGELFF. The chain employs TRBV19 and TRBJ2-2, with 8 bases fitting TRBD2. V dropped 3 bases and J dropped 7; count of bases not matched to a gene: 4. Germline CDR1 reads LNHDA; CDR2 reads SQIVND (reference sequence). The CDR3 runs 14 residues.

This clone was recorded only once. The V gene is TRBV13, the J gene TRBJ2-7, with 7 bases identical to TRBD1. The V segment lost 2 bases and the J segment 5 bases; nucleotides outside the gene matches: 6. Germline loops: CDR1 PRHDT, CDR2 FYEKMQ (reference sequence). The CDR3 has 14 amino acids. CDR3 protein: CASSLRQGGHEQYF. DNA of the CDR3: TGTGCCAGCAGCTTAAGACAGGGCGGCCACGAGCAGTACTTC.

V is TRBV28 and J is TRBJ2-5; 9 bases agree with TRBD1. The CDR3 is 16 residues long. Germline assignment: CDR1 MDHEN and CDR2 SYDVKM. Losses at the gene ends were 5 bases for V and 5 bases for J; bases not matched to a gene: 12. The CDR3 region has the DNA TGTGCCAGCAGTGCTACAGGGGGCGTGAATTTGGAGACCCAGTACTTC. It specifies CASSATGGVNLETQYF. Variable domain in full (rest from reference TRBV28 and TRBJ2-5): DVKVTQSSRYLVKRTGEKVFLECVQDMDHENMFWYRQDPGLGLRLIYFSYDVKMKEKGDIPEGYSVSREKKERFSLILESASTNQTSMYLCASSATGGVNLETQYFGPGTRLLVL.

This chain joins TRBV6-6 and TRBJ2-7; tentatively, D is TRBD1 (6 bases). Germline V gene sequence: CDR1 MNHNY, CDR2 SVGAGI (reference sequence). The CDR3 extends over 14 amino acids. Trimming stripped 6 bases from V and 6 bases from J, with 18 bases between. CDR3 loop: CASSTGHTPPEQYF. In nucleotides, the CDR3 is TGTGCCAGCAGCACGGGACATACCCCCCCCGAGCAGTACTTC.

This clone was seen just once. The chain links TRBV7-3 to TRBJ1-2; weak D call: TRBD1 (5 bases). Trimming cost V 2 bases and J 8 bases, with 15 bases left between them. The CDR3 spans 14 residues. CDR1 is SGHTA, CDR2 FQGTGA, per germline. CDR3 in amino acids: CASSLSGRVYGYTF. The CDR3 bases are TGTGCCAGCAGCTTATCCGGCAGGGTGTACGGCTACACCTTC.

The chain joins TRBV9 to TRBJ2-4; possible D gene TRBD2, 5 bases. The CDR3 extends over 16 amino acids. The germline gives CDR1 SGDLS, CDR2 YYNGEE. V gave up 4 bases and J gave up 7 bases, with 21 bases separating them. CDR3 DNA: TGTGCCAGCAGCCCAGAGGGTCGGACCCCCGAGAACATTCAGTACTTC. Translation gives CASSPEGRTPENIQYF.

This clone was observed a handful of times. The J gene is TRBJ2-7, the V gene TRBV6-5, with 11 bases identical to TRBD2. Germline CDR1 reads MNHEY; CDR2 reads SVGAGI. The CDR3 is 13 residues long. V gave up 8 bases and J gave up 0 bases; unmatched junction bases: 0. The CDR3 nucleotides are TGTGCCAGCCTAGCGGGGGGCTCCTACGAGCAGTACTTC. Translation gives CASLAGGSYEQYF.

The gene calls are TRBV6-5 and TRBJ1-5; 7 nucleotides align to TRBD1. CDR1 MNHEY and CDR2 SVGAGI come from the germline V gene. There are 14 residues in the CDR3. Germline trimming cut 4 bases from V and 2 bases from J; bases unmatched to any gene: 2. The CDR3 bases are TGTGCCAGCAGTTCCGACAGGGGCAATCAGCCCCAGCATTTT. Encoded protein: CASSSDRGNQPQHF.

The sample holds one count of this clone. This chain connects TRBV7-3 to TRBJ2-3; 9 positions match TRBD2. The V segment lost 2 bases and the J segment 2 bases; nucleotides outside the gene matches: 14. The CDR3 has 19 residues. CDR1 is SGHTA, CDR2 FQGTGA, per germline. CDR3 amino acids: CASSLPLAGLYGNTDTQYF. The CDR3 coding sequence is TGTGCCAGCAGCTTACCACTAGCGGGTTTATATGGGAACACAGATACGCAGTATTTT.

This chain uses TRBV25-1 with TRBJ1-4, with D unclear. The germline CDR1 and CDR2 sequences are MGHDK and SYGVNS. Trimming cost V 3 bases and J 10 bases, with 15 bases left between them. The CDR3 contains 14 residues. The CDR3, as DNA: TGTGCCAGCAGTGACGTCGAAACTTTTCGAAAACTGTTTTTT. As protein: CASSDVETFRKLFF.

The rearrangement joins TRBV7-9 to TRBJ2-1; no reliable D call. The germline gives CDR1 SEHNR, CDR2 FQNEAQ (reference sequence). This CDR3 contains 14 residues. V was pared by 2 bases and J by 1 base, with 6 bases between. The CDR3 DNA is TGTGCCAGCAGCTTAAACTATTCCTACAATGAGCAGTTCTTC. Translating it yields CASSLNYSYNEQFF.

CDR3 amino acids: CATSIGTGGGNTEAFF. CDR3 in DNA: TGTGCCACCAGTATCGGGACAGGGGGTGGGAACACTGAAGCTTTCTTT. The chain employs TRBV24-1 and TRBJ1-1; 11 bases are a match to TRBD1. V gave up 6 bases and J gave up 1 base; unmatched junction bases: 6. Germline V gene lookup returns CDR1 KGHDR and CDR2 SFDVKD. CDR3 length: 16 amino acids.

The chain couples TRBV2 to TRBJ1-1; D perhaps matches TRBD1 (6 bases). The CDR3 loop spans 13 amino acids. Germline V lookup: CDR1 SNHLY, CDR2 FYNNEI. Trimming took off 6 bases at V and 4 bases at J, with 12 bases between the two ends. In DNA form, the CDR3 reads TGTGCCAGCAGGACCAGGGGAAGCACTGAAGCTTTCTTT. Translating it yields CASRTRGSTEAFF.

V gene TRBV7-2 combines with J gene TRBJ1-5; TRBD1 might be the D (5 bases). V lost 2 bases to trimming and J lost 7 bases, with 9 bases between them. Germline V gene lookup returns CDR1 SGHTA and CDR2 FQGNSA. The CDR3 contains 13 residues. CDR3 DNA sequence: TGTGCCAGCAGCTTACGGGGGGAGCAGCCCCAGCATTTT. It encodes CASSLRGEQPQHF.

The V call is TRBV5-6, the J call TRBJ2-7, with 12 positions matching TRBD2. CDR1 is SGHDT, CDR2 YYEEEE, per germline. The trim removed 5 bases at V and 0 bases at J, leaving 6 bases unmatched. The CDR3 has 16 residues. The CDR3 nucleotides read TGTGCCAGCAGTTCTGGGACTAGCGGGTCCTCCTACGAGCAGTACTTC. Protein: CASSSGTSGSSYEQYF.

The chain is built from TRBV7-8 and TRBJ1-3, with D perhaps matching TRBD1 (6 bases). The germline V gene has CDR1 SGHVS and CDR2 FQNEAQ. V gave up 6 bases and J gave up 3 bases, with 15 bases separating them. The CDR3 is 15 amino acids. The CDR3 DNA follows: TGTGCCAGCAGGAAACAGGGAGTAGTTGGAAACACCATATATTTT. This translates into CASRKQGVVGNTIYF.

This chain links TRBV27 with TRBJ1-6; D gene uncertain. The ends were cut back, 3 bases at V and 4 bases at J, with 7 bases in the middle. Germline V lookup: CDR1 MNHEY, CDR2 SMNVEV (reference sequence). CDR3 length: 14 amino acids. In DNA, the CDR3 is TGTGCCAGCAGTTTGGGCAGGTATAATTCACCCCTCCACTTT. It encodes CASSLGRYNSPLHF.

The chain links TRBV11-3 to TRBJ2-2, with 11 bases aligning to TRBD1. Germline CDR1 is SGHNT and CDR2 is YENEEA. V shed 4 bases, J shed 3 bases, and the junction held 4 bases outside the gene matches. CDR3 length equals 16 residues. The CDR3 loop is CASSSRTGGHTGELFF. The CDR3 DNA follows: TGTGCCAGCAGCTCGAGGACAGGGGGCCACACCGGGGAGCTGTTTTTT.

The chain employs TRBV6-1 and TRBJ2-5; D is unresolved. V was trimmed by 2 bases and J by 1 base, leaving 5 bases between them. This CDR3 has 13 amino acids. CDR1 MNHNS and CDR2 SASEGT come from the germline V gene. The CDR3 bases are TGTGCCAGCAGTGAAAGCACCCAAGAGACCCAGTACTTC. This gives the protein CASSESTQETQYF.

V usage is TRBV19 and J usage is TRBJ2-1; 8 nucleotides align to TRBD2. Per germline, CDR1 LNHDA and CDR2 SQIVND (reference sequence). This CDR3 comprises 15 residues. V shed 9 bases and J 6 bases; nucleotides not matched to a gene: 13. For the CDR3, the DNA is TGTGCCAGCGAATCATGGCGGGGGGCCCTCAATGAGCAGTTCTTC. This sequence encodes CASESWRGALNEQFF.

The chain links TRBV4-1 to TRBJ1-5, with D hard to call. The V end lost 1 base, the J end lost 4 bases, and 11 bases lay between the germline ends. The germline V gene encodes CDR1 MGHRA and CDR2 YSYEKL. This CDR3 comprises 15 residues. The CDR3 bases are TGCGCCAGCAGCCAAGGAATCGGGGTGAATCAGCCCCAGCATTTT. It encodes CASSQGIGVNQPQHF.

This chain uses TRBV11-2 with TRBJ1-2; weak D call: TRBD1 (5 bases). CDR3 size: 15 residues. Looked up from germline, CDR1 is SGHAT and CDR2 is FQNNGV. V lost 0 bases and J lost 0, with 8 bases in between. CDR3 DNA sequence: TGTGCCAGCAGCTTAGAGTCAGGGTCTAACTATGGCTACACCTTC. It is translated as CASSLESGSNYGYTF.

The chain joins TRBV27 to TRBJ2-3; TRBD1 matches 7 bases. With V trimmed by 4 bases and J by 2 bases, 3 bases remained unmatched. CDR1 and CDR2 from the germline V gene are MNHEY and SMNVEV (reference sequence). This CDR3 is built from 14 residues. The CDR3: CASSSQGVTDTQYF. For the CDR3, the DNA is TGTGCCAGCAGTTCCCAGGGGGTCACAGATACGCAGTATTTT.

The chain links TRBV27 to TRBJ2-5; D remains unclear. The CDR3 extends over 13 amino acids. In germline, CDR1 is MNHEY, CDR2 SMNVEV (reference sequence). V was clipped by 5 bases and J by 5 bases, with 12 bases between them. DNA of the CDR3: TGTGCCAGCAGTCATGGCGGATTGGAGACCCAGTACTTC. This translates into CASSHGGLETQYF.